Given below is one TCR beta chain in context. The sample belongs to a study of shared T cell receptors in the human thymus. The CDR3 runs 16 residues. Germline lookup yields CDR1 SGHTA and CDR2 FQGNSA. V dropped 5 bases and J dropped 6; count of bases not matched to a gene: 15. TCRdb's copy holds only in-frame clones and misses some; the assay was immunoSEQ multiplex PCR. This sample yields more than 550,000 clones, of which approximately 85% are seen a single time; approximately 0.01% belongs to the top ten. The same specimen was also included in a second study, on human thymus T cells. That paper notes: Donor material was obtained from healthy Finnish infants undergoing corrective surgery for congenital heart defects. It was from resections taken during corrective heart surgery that the thymus tissue came. Thymic and blood repertoires showed apparently biased V and J gene usage. As related research reported, thymic repertoires overlapped highly among unrelated individuals.

The clonotype comes from a girl under three years old with a congenital heart defect. The sample taken for sequencing was thymocytes. J is TRBJ1-2 and V is TRBV7-2, with TRBD1 identical over 7 bases. The CDR3 reads CASSPARTGSLHGYTF. The CDR3 nucleotides read TGTGCCAGCAGCCCCGCTCGGACAGGTTCCCTACATGGCTACACCTTC.